The subject of this entry is one TCR beta chain. Before being deemed recovered, Cohort 3 donors had two negative PCRs, clearance, or symptom resolution. The data derive from a study of blood T cell repertoires in COVID-19. The CDR3 contains 15 residues. The V gene's germline CDR1 is SGHDT and CDR2 YYEEEE. J gave up 1 base and V 4 bases, and 4 bases lay outside the gene matches. The data were produced by immunoSEQ multiplex PCR, yet TCRdb's version contains in-frame clones alone and is incomplete. There are some 400,000 clones in the sample; over 75% occur only once, and roughly 1.4% lies in the top ten.

The source is a man aged 25-45 years who had recovered from COVID-19. The material sequenced was PBMCs or T cells enriched from blood (not recorded which). V gene TRBV5-6 combines with J gene TRBJ2-2; 7 positions match TRBD1. This CDR3 reads CASSRRTGNTGELFF. CDR3 DNA sequence: TGTGCCAGCAGCAGACGGACAGGGAACACCGGGGAGCTGTTTTTT.